Each of the 11 T cell receptor beta chains below was sequenced from the same sample in a study of early T cells in non-severe SARS-CoV-2 infection. TCRdb called the 5' RACE reads again in MiXCR, with one record for every CDR3 protein. Of 60,000 to 75,000 distinct CDR3 sequences listed, 9% to 10% are singletons. The material was whole blood, obtained at baseline. These receptors all stem from an adult who was a healthcare worker with PCR-confirmed SARS-CoV-2 infection or an uninfected control (not recorded which).

This clonotype was picked up many times. This chain connects TRBV5-1 to TRBJ2-1, with D perhaps assigned TRBD1 or TRBD2 (7 bases each). The CDR3 sequence is 16 residues long. Trimming stripped 3 bases from V and 2 bases from J, with 15 bases between. Germline-derived CDR1 and CDR2 are SGHRS and YFSETQ. This CDR3 reads CASSSNSGGAYNEQFF. CDR3 DNA: TGCGCCAGCAGCTCTAACTCAGGGGGGGCCTACAATGAGCAGTTCTTC. Filled out from reference TRBV5-1 and TRBJ2-1, the complete variable domain reads KAGVTQTPRYLIKTRGQQVTLSCSPISGHRSVSWYQQTPGQGLQFLFEYFSETQRNKGNFPGRFSGRQFSNSRSEMNVSTLELGDSALYLCASSSNSGGAYNEQFFGPGTRLTVL.

This clonotype has only a few counts. The chain carries TRBV24-1 and TRBJ2-7, with D perhaps given as TRBD1 or TRBD2 (6 bases each). This CDR3 region has 15 residues. CDR1 and CDR2 from the germline V gene are KGHDR and SFDVKD. The V end was cut by 3 bases, the J end by 7 bases, with 18 bases between. The CDR3 region is CATSDHRDFVGEQYF. The CDR3 DNA reads TGTGCCACCAGTGATCACAGGGACTTCGTTGGGGAGCAGTACTTC.

This clonotype has just a few counts. V is TRBV2 and J is TRBJ2-2; D is unclear. This CDR3 is built from 12 residues. CDR1 SNHLY and CDR2 FYNNEI come from the germline V gene. Between the trimmed V and J ends, which lost 7 bases and 5 bases, there was a span of 8 bases. CDR3 in DNA: TGTGCCAGCACGGAAAAGACCGGGGAGCTGTTTTTT. It encodes CASTEKTGELFF.

This clonotype showed up just a few times. Here the CDR3 reads CASSPGLAGGYNEQFF. DNA for the CDR3: TGTGCCAGCAGTCCAGGACTAGCGGGGGGATACAATGAGCAGTTCTTC. The rearrangement links TRBV6-2 or TRBV6-3 to TRBJ2-1, with 14 bases lining up with TRBD2. J gave up 4 bases and V 5 bases, and 4 bases lay outside the gene matches. Germline lookup yields CDR1 MNHEY and CDR2 SVGEGT. This CDR3 is 16 amino acids long.

V gene TRBV7-6 combines with J gene TRBJ2-2, with 7 bases lining up with TRBD2. Germline CDR1 and CDR2: SGHVS and FNYEAQ. Unmatched junction bases numbered 4, after V lost 1 base and J lost 5 bases. This CDR3 is built from 15 residues. The CDR3 nucleotides are TGTGCCAGCAGCTTAGAGGGCGGGAGAACCGGGGAGCTGTTTTTT. It encodes CASSLEGGRTGELFF.

V is TRBV9 and J is TRBJ1-5; D gene ambiguous. Trimming stripped 3 bases from V and 0 bases from J, with 13 bases between. Per germline, CDR1 SGDLS and CDR2 YYNGEE. The CDR3 extends over 16 amino acids. For the CDR3, the DNA is TGTGCCAGCAGCGCTGGGAACCCACATAGCAATCAGCCCCAGCATTTT. Residues: CASSAGNPHSNQPQHF. Together with reference TRBV9 and TRBJ1-5, the CDR3 gives the full variable domain: DSGVTQTPKHLITATGQRVTLRCSPRSGDLSVYWYQQSLDQGLQFLIQYYNGEERAKGNILERFSAQQFPDLHSELNLSSLELGDSALYFCASSAGNPHSNQPQHFGDGTRLSIL.

The chain is built from TRBV7-9 and TRBJ1-1; D is ambiguous. The CDR3 has 15 residues. Trimming shortened V by 1 base and J by 0 bases, and 9 bases separated the two germline ends. Germline V gene data show CDR1 as SEHNR and CDR2 as FQNEAQ (reference sequence). Here the CDR3 reads CASSLGVLMNTEAFF. Written as DNA, the CDR3 is TGTGCCAGCAGCTTAGGGGTACTAATGAACACTGAAGCTTTCTTT. The entire variable domain, with the rest obtained from reference TRBV7-9 and TRBJ1-1, is as follows: DTGVSQNPRHKITKRGQNVTFRCDPISEHNRLYWYRQTLGQGPEFLTYFQNEAQLEKSRLLSDRFSAERPKGSFSTLEIQRTEQGDSAMYLCASSLGVLMNTEAFFGQGTRLTVV.

This chain uses TRBV7-2 with TRBJ2-1; D uncertain. Germline CDR1 is SGHTA and CDR2 is FQGNSA. The V end was cut by 3 bases, the J end by 2 bases, with 5 bases between. The CDR3 is 13 amino acids. The CDR3 DNA reads as TGTGCCAGCAGCTTCGAACCCTACAATGAGCAGTTCTTC. Translated: CASSFEPYNEQFF.

This chain links TRBV3-1 with TRBJ2-7, with D possibly TRBD1 on 6 matching bases. Between the trimmed V and J ends, which lost 0 bases and 2 bases, there was a span of 8 bases. Germline V gene data show CDR1 as LGHDT and CDR2 as YNNKEL (reference sequence). The length of the CDR3 is 14 residues. The CDR3: CASSQDQGTYEQYF. The CDR3 nucleotides are TGTGCCAGCAGCCAAGATCAGGGGACCTACGAGCAGTACTTC.

This clonotype was observed at least ten times. The V and J genes are TRBV11-2 and TRBJ2-1, with 8 bases identical to TRBD2. The ends lost 4 bases at V and 3 bases at J; junction bases unmatched: 5. The CDR3 loop spans 15 amino acids. Per the germline V gene, CDR1 is SGHAT and CDR2 is FQNNGV. CDR3 nucleotides: TGTGCCAGCAGCTCGAGCGGGGGTATCTACAATGAGCAGTTCTTC. Translating it yields CASSSSGGIYNEQFF. The full variable domain, with the rest looked up from reference TRBV11-2 and TRBJ2-1, is EAGVAQSPRYKIIEKRQSVAFWCNPISGHATLYWYQQILGQGPKLLIQFQNNGVVDDSQLPKDRFSAERLKGVDSTLKIQPAKLEDSAVYLCASSSSGGIYNEQFFGPGTRLTVL.

This clonotype was detected only a few times. J is TRBJ2-1 and V is TRBV5-1, with a possible D match to TRBD1 (6 bases). The CDR3 has 15 amino acids. The V end was cut by 4 bases, the J end by 5 bases, with 16 bases between. CDR1 is SGHRS and CDR2 is YFSETQ in the germline V gene. The CDR3 sequence: CASSLQGIWNNEQFF. The CDR3 DNA reads TGCGCCAGCAGCCTACAGGGAATCTGGAACAATGAGCAGTTCTTC.